This T cell receptor beta chain was observed in a study of T cells in Graves' hyperthyroidism and ophthalmopathy. From RNA transcripts, TCR beta CDR3 regions were amplified. The TCR CDR3 first-round RT-PCR relied on the HTBI primer set. MiXCR was run by TCRdb on the multiplex PCR reads, yielding one entry per CDR3 protein. The sample records more than 500,000 distinct CDR3 sequences, roughly a sixth being singletons. This clonotype was observed at least ten times. This CDR3 spans 13 amino acids. Trimming stripped 0 bases from V and 8 bases from J, with 10 bases between. Germline loops: CDR1 ENHRY, CDR2 SYGVKD.

Source material: blood. The chain combines TRBV10-3 with TRBJ1-2; tentatively, D is TRBD1 (5 bases). The receptor was isolated from a woman aged 25 to 39 with Graves' ophthalmopathy. The CDR3 here is CAISESTGQGYTF. The CDR3 bases are TGTGCCATCAGTGAGTCAACAGGTCAGGGCTACACCTTC.